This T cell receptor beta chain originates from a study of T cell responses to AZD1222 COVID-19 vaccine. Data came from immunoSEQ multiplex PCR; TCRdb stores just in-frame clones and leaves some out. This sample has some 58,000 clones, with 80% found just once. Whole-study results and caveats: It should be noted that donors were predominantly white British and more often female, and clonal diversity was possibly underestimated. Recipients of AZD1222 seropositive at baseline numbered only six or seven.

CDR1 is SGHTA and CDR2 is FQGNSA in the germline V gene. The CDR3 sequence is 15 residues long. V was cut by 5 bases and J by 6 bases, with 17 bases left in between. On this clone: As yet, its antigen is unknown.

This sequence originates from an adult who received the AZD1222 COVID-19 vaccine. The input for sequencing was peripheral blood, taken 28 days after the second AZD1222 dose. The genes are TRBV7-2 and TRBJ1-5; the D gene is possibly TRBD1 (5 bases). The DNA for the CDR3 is TGTGCCAGCAGCGCCAGGACATCCGGGAGTCAGCCCCAGCATTTT. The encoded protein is CASSARTSGSQPQHF. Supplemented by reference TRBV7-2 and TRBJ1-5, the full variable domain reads GAGVSQSPSNKVTEKGKDVELRCDPISGHTALYWYRQSLGQGLEFLIYFQGNSAPDKSGLPSDRFSAERTGGSVSTLTIQRTQQEDSAVYLCASSARTSGSQPQHFGDGTRLSIL.